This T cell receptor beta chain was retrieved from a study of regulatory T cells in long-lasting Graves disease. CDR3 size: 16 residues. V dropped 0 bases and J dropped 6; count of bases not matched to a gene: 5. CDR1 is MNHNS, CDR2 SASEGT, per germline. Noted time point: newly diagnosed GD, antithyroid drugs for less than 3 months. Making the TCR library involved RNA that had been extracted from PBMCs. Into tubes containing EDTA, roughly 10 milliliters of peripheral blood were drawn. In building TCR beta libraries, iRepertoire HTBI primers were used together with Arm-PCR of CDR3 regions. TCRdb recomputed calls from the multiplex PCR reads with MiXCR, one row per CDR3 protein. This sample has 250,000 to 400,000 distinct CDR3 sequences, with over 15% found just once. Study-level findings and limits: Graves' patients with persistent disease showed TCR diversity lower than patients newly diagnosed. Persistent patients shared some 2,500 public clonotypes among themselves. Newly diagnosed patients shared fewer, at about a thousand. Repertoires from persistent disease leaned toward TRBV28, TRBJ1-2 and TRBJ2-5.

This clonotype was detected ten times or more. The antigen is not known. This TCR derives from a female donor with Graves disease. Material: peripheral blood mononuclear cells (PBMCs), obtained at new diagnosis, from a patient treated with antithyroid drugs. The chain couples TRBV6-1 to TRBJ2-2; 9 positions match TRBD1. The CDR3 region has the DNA TGTGCCAGCAGTGAAGCGGGGGACAGGGTGTCCGGGGAGCTGTTTTTT. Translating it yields CASSEAGDRVSGELFF.